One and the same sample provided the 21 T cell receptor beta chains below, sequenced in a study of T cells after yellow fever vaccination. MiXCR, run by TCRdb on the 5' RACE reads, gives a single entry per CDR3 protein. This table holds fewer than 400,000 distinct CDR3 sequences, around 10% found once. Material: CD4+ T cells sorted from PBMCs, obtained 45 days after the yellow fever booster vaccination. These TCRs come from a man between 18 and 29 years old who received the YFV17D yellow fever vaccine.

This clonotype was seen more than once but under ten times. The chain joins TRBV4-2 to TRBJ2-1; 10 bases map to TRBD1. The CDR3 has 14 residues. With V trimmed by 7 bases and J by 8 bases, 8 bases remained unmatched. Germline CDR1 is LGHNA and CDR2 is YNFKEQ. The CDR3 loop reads CASTGTGARYEQFF. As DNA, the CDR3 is TGTGCCAGCACCGGGACAGGGGCCCGTTATGAGCAGTTCTTC.

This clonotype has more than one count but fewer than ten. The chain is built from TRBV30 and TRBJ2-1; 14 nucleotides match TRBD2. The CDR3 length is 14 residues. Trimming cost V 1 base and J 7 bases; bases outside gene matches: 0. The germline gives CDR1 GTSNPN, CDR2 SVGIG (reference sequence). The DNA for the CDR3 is TGTGCCTGGAGTGGGACTAGCGGGGGGAATGAGCAGTTCTTC. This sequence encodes CAWSGTSGGNEQFF.

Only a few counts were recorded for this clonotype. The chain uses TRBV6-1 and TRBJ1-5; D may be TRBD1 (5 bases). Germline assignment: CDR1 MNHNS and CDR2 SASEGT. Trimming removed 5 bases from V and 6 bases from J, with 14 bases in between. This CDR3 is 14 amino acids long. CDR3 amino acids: CASSRGWGGQPQHF. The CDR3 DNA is TGTGCCAGCAGTCGAGGATGGGGCGGTCAGCCCCAGCATTTT.

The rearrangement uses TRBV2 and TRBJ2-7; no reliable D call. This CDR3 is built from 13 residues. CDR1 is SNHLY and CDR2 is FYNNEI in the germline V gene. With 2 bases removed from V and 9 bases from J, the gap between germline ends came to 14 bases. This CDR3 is CASSELGQFGQYV. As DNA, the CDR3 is TGTGCCAGCAGTGAATTGGGCCAGTTCGGGCAGTACGTC.

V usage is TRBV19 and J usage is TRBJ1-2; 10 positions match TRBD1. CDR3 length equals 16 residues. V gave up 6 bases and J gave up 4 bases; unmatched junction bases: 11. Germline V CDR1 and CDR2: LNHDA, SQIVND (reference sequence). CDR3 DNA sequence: TGTGCCAGTAGGGAGACAGGGGGCGGAACCCTCTATGGCTACACCTTC. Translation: CASRETGGGTLYGYTF.

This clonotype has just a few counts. The CDR3 region has the DNA TGCAGTGCTAGAGATCGGGCGGACGAGCAGTACTTC. It codes for CSARDRADEQYF. The chain is built from TRBV20-1 and TRBJ2-7; D unclear. V was cut by 0 bases and J by 5 bases, with 8 bases left in between. From germline, CDR1 is DFQATT and CDR2 SNEGSKA (reference sequence). CDR3 length: 12 residues.

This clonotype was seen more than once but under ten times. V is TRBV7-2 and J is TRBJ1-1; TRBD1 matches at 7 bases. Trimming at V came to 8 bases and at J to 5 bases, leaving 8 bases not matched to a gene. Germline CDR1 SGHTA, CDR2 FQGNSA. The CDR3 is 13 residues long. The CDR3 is CASLQGPGTEAFF. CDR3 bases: TGTGCCAGCCTACAGGGGCCGGGAACTGAAGCTTTCTTT.

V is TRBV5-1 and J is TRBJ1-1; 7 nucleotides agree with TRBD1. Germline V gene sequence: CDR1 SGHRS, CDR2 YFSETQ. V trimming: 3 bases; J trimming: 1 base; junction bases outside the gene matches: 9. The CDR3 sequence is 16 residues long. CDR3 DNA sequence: TGCGCCAGCAGCTCGGGCTTGACAGGGTCGAACACTGAAGCTTTCTTT. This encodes CASSSGLTGSNTEAFF.

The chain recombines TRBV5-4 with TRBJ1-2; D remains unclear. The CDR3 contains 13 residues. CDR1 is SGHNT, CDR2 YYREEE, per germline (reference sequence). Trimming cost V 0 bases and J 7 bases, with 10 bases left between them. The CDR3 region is CASSLGTESGYTF. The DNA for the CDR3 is TGTGCCAGCAGCTTGGGGACGGAGTCTGGCTACACCTTC.

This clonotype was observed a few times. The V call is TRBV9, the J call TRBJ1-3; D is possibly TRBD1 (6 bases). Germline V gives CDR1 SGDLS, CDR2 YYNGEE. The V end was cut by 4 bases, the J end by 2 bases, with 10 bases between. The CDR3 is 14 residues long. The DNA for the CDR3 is TGTGCCAGCAGCCCAGGGGTTGCTGGAAACACCATATATTTT. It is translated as CASSPGVAGNTIYF.

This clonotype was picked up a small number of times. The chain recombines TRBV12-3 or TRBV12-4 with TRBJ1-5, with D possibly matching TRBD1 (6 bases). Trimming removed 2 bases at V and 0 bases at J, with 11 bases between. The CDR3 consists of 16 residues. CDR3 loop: CASSLNGRGSNQPQHF. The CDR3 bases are TGTGCCAGCAGTTTAAACGGCAGGGGTAGCAATCAGCCCCAGCATTTT.

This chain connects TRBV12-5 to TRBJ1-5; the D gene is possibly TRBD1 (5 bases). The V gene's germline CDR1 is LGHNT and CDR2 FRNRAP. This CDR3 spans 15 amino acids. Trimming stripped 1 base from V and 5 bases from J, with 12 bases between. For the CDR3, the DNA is TGTGCTAGTGGTTTGGGGGGACGAGACTATCAGCCCCAGCATTTT. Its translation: CASGLGGRDYQPQHF.

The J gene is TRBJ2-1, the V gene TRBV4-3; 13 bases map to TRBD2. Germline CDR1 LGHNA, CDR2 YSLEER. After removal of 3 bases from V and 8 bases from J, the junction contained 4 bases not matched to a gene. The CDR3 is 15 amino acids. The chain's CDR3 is CASSQGTSGADEQFF. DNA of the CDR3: TGCGCCAGCAGCCAGGGGACTAGCGGGGCCGATGAGCAGTTCTTC.

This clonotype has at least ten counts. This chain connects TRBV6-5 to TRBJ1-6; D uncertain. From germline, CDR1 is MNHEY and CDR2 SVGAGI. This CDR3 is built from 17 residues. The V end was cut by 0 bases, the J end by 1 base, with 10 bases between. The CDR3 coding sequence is TGTGCCAGCAGTTACTCGATACCGAATTCCTATAATTCACCCCTCCACTTT. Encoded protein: CASSYSIPNSYNSPLHF.

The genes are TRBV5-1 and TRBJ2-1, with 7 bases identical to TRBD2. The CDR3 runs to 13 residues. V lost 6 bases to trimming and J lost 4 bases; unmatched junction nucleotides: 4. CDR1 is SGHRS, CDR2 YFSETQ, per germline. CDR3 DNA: TGCGCCAGCATGGGGGGGGGATACAATGAGCAGTTCTTC. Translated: CASMGGGYNEQFF.

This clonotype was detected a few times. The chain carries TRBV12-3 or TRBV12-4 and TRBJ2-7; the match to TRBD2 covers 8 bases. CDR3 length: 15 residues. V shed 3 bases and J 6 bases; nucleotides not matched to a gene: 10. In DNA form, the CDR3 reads TGTGCCAGCAGTTTTCGGGGGGGAGGGTACTCCGAGCAGTACTTC. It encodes CASSFRGGGYSEQYF.

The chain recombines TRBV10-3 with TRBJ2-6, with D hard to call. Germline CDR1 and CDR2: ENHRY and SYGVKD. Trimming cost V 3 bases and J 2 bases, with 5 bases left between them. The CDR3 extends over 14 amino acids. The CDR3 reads CAISEVAGANVLTF. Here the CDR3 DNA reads TGTGCCATCAGTGAAGTCGCTGGGGCCAACGTCCTGACTTTC.

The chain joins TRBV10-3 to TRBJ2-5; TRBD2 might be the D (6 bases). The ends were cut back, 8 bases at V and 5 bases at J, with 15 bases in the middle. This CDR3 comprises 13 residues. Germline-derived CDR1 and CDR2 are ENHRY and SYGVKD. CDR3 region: CAIRARGRETQYF. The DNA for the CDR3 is TGTGCCATCCGCGCCCGAGGGAGGGAGACCCAGTACTTC.

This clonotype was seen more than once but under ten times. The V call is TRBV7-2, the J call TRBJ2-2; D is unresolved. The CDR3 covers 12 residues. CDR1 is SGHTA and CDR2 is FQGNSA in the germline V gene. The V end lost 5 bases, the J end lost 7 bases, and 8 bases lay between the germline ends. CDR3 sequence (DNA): TGTGCCAGCAGCCTCTTCATCGGGGAGCTGTTTTTT. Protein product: CASSLFIGELFF.

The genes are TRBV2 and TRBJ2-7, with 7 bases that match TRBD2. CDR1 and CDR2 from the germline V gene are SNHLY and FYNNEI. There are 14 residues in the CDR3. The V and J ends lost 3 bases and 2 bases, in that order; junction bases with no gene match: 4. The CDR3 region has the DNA TGTGCCAGCAGTGATCCCGGGGGGACCTACGAGCAGTACGTC. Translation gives CASSDPGGTYEQYV.

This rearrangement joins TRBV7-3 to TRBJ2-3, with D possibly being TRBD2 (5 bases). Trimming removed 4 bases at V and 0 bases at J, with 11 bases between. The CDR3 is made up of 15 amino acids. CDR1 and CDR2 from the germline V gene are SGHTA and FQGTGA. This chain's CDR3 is CASSSGILSTDTQYF. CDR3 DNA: TGTGCCAGCAGCTCCGGGATCTTAAGCACAGATACGCAGTATTTT.